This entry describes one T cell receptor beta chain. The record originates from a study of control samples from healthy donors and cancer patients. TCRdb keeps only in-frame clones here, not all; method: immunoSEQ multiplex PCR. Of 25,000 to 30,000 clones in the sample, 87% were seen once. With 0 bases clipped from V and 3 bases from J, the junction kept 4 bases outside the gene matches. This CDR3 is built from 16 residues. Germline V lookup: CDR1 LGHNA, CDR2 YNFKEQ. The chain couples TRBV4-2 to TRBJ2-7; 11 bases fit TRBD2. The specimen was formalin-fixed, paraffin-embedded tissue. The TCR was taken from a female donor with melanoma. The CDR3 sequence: CASSQEVSGGGYEQYF. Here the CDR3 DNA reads TGTGCCAGCAGCCAAGAGGTTAGCGGGGGGGGCTACGAGCAGTACTTC.